This TCR beta chain came from a study of blood T cell repertoires in COVID-19. Study overall: The study drew acute and convalescent COVID-19 samples from the United States, Italy and Spain.

Individuals drawn from about 26 US areas were about 18 to 90 years old. Clones were read by immunoSEQ multiplex PCR, and TCRdb kept only the in-frame ones, dropping some. Of approximately 160,000 clones in the sample, about 86% were seen once. Germline CDR1 and CDR2: SGHRS and YFSETQ. Trimming shortened V by 4 bases and J by 5 bases, and 10 bases separated the two germline ends. CDR3 length equals 12 residues. This clonotype was obtained from a woman between 45 and 65 years old in a cohort exposed to, infected with or recovered from COVID-19 (not recorded which). The rearrangement joins TRBV5-1 to TRBJ2-7; no firm D call. The sample comprised PBMCs or T cells enriched from blood (not recorded which). CDR3 residues: CASSLEKDEQYF. CDR3 in DNA: TGCGCCAGCAGCCTAGAAAAGGACGAGCAGTACTTC.